This is a list of T cell receptor beta chains from one sample in a study of cytomegalovirus exposure and HLA in healthy donors. The assay was immunoSEQ multiplex PCR, and TCRdb's table has in-frame clones only and misses some. Of roughly 150,000 clones listed, roughly 80% were seen once; the top ten hold around 2.5%. The sample taken for sequencing was PBMCs. The receptors were gathered from a female donor in good health and CMV-seronegative. The CDR3 runs from the conserved cysteine through the conserved F or W. A D gene is named only where the DNA matches it firmly. Size is stated for part of the rows, as once, few or many counts, or as a class when the clone is expanded.

abundance	j_gene	v_gene	d_gene	CDR3aa	CDR3nt
once	TRBJ1-3	TRBV6-1	NA	CASSARGNGNTIYF	TGTGCCAGCAGTGCCCGGGGAAATGGAAACACCATATATTTT
few	TRBJ2-1	TRBV27	NA	CASRQLRGNEQFF	TGTGCCAGCAGGCAATTACGGGGCAATGAGCAGTTCTTC
NA	TRBJ2-2	TRBV29-1	NA	CSVAEAGELFF	TGCAGCGTAGCGGAGGCCGGGGAGCTGTTTTTT
NA	TRBJ2-7	TRBV2	TRBD1	CASIRSLPDRGYEQYF	TGTGCCAGCATCCGGTCGCTTCCAGACAGGGGGTACGAGCAGTACTTC
NA	TRBJ2-2	TRBV19	TRBD2	CASSSEAGGPIGELFF	TGTGCCAGTAGTTCCGAAGCGGGGGGGCCCATCGGGGAGCTGTTTTTT
NA	TRBJ2-5	TRBV6-6	TRBD1	CASRFGTEQETQYF	TGTGCCAGCAGGTTCGGGACAGAACAAGAGACCCAGTACTTC
NA	TRBJ2-1	TRBV7-9	TRBD2	CASSFFVLAGGPNEQFF	TGTGCCAGCAGCTTTTTTGTTCTAGCGGGAGGGCCGAATGAGCAGTTCTTC
NA	TRBJ1-5	TRBV19	NA	CASRPSWGGNQPQHF	TGTGCCAGTAGACCGTCATGGGGGGGCAATCAGCCCCAGCATTTT
NA	TRBJ2-1	TRBV4-3	NA	CASSQDQEGADEQFF	TGCGCCAGCAGCCAAGATCAGGAAGGGGCCGATGAGCAGTTCTTC
few	TRBJ2-1	TRBV7-2	TRBD2	CASSLSGSGSYNEQFF	TGTGCCAGCAGCCTTAGCGGGAGTGGTTCCTACAATGAGCAGTTCTTC
NA	TRBJ1-4	TRBV6-5	NA	CASSSGPLNEKLFF	TGTGCCAGCAGCTCAGGGCCTCTTAATGAAAAACTGTTTTTT
NA	TRBJ2-7	TRBV27	NA	CASSFGRALNEQYF	TGTGCCAGCAGTTTTGGCAGGGCGCTCAACGAGCAGTACTTC
NA	TRBJ1-5	TRBV4-3	NA	CASSQEPGLGNQPQHF	TGCGCCAGCAGCCAGGAACCGGGATTGGGCAATCAGCCCCAGCATTTT
NA	TRBJ1-5	TRBV7-9	NA	CASSLEGGDQPQHF	TGTGCCAGCAGCTTAGAGGGGGGGGATCAGCCCCAGCATTTT
NA	TRBJ1-1	TRBV4-3	NA	CASSQPDPAGGTEAFF	TGCGCCAGCAGCCAACCGGACCCGGCTGGGGGGACTGAAGCTTTCTTT
NA	TRBJ2-2	TRBV11-2	NA	CASSLGPWATGELFF	TGTGCCAGCAGCTTAGGGCCTTGGGCAACCGGGGAGCTGTTTTTT
once	TRBJ1-5	TRBV15	NA	CATSREARAIGQPQHF	TGTGCCACCAGCAGAGAGGCCAGGGCGATTGGTCAGCCCCAGCATTTT
few	TRBJ2-5	TRBV15	NA	CATSRDGGKGETQYF	TGTGCCACCAGCAGAGATGGAGGGAAAGGAGAGACCCAGTACTTC
NA	TRBJ2-5	TRBV11-2	NA	CASSFRGRETQYF	TGTGCCAGCAGTTTCAGGGGTCGGGAGACCCAGTACTTC
once	TRBJ2-5	TRBV27	TRBD2	CASSLGLGRFGETQYF	TGTGCCAGCAGTTTGGGACTAGGACGGTTCGGGGAGACCCAGTACTTC
NA	TRBJ2-3	TRBV4-1	NA	CASSLTLYYTTDTQYF	TGCGCCAGCAGCCTCACTTTGTACTACACCACAGATACGCAGTATTTT
NA	TRBJ1-2	TRBV6-5	NA	CASSYQSSGGDGYTF	TGTGCCAGCAGTTACCAGTCCTCGGGGGGGGATGGCTACACCTTC
NA	TRBJ1-1	TRBV7-9	NA	CASSFSQGADEAFF	TGTGCCAGCAGCTTTTCACAGGGAGCGGATGAAGCTTTCTTT
NA	TRBJ2-6	TRBV7-9	NA	CASSSDFPYSGANVLTF	TGTGCCAGCAGCTCGGACTTTCCTTACTCTGGGGCCAACGTCCTGACTTTC
NA	TRBJ2-2	TRBV7-2	NA	CASSYFPGELFF	TGTGCCAGCAGCTACTTCCCCGGGGAGCTGTTTTTT
NA	TRBJ2-7	TRBV6-5	TRBD1	CASTSDRGRREQYF	TGTGCCAGCACCTCAGACAGGGGGCGGCGCGAGCAGTACTTC
few	TRBJ2-5	TRBV5-1	NA	CASSLAGQNMGTQYF	TGCGCCAGCAGCTTGGCCGGACAGAATATGGGGACCCAGTACTTC
few	TRBJ1-3	TRBV11-2	NA	CASSLVGKGKDAGNTIYF	TGTGCCAGCAGCTTAGTTGGGAAGGGGAAGGATGCTGGAAACACCATATATTTT
NA	TRBJ1-1	TRBV6-1	NA	CASTEGDWSTEAFF	TGTGCCAGCACCGAGGGGGATTGGAGCACTGAAGCTTTCTTT
NA	TRBJ2-5	TRBV27	NA	CASSPLAPGGTQYF	TGTGCCAGCAGTCCTTTGGCCCCCGGGGGGACCCAGTACTTC
once	TRBJ2-4	TRBV5-1	TRBD1	CASSLSGTGKNIQYF	TGCGCCAGCAGCTTGTCGGGGACAGGGAAAAACATTCAGTACTTC
NA	TRBJ2-5	TRBV5-4	NA	CASSSPRQAQETQYF	TGTGCCAGCAGTTCCCCCCGACAGGCACAAGAGACCCAGTACTTC
NA	TRBJ1-1	TRBV13	TRBD1	CASRGTESMNTEAFF	TGTGCCAGCAGAGGGACAGAGAGCATGAACACTGAAGCTTTCTTT
NA	TRBJ2-6	TRBV11-2	TRBD1	CASSSRDRMTAGANVLTF	TGTGCCAGCAGCTCCCGGGACAGGATGACAGCTGGGGCCAACGTCCTGACTTTC
once	TRBJ1-2	TRBV13	NA	CASAKGVGNLANYGYTF	TGTGCCAGCGCAAAGGGGGTTGGGAATTTGGCCAACTATGGCTACACCTTC
NA	TRBJ2-1	TRBV4-1	TRBD2	CASSQVTSGLGNEQFF	TGCGCCAGCAGCCAAGTAACTAGCGGGCTTGGGAATGAGCAGTTCTTC
NA	TRBJ2-5	TRBV7-8	TRBD1	CASSRGQGAQETQYF	TGTGCCAGCAGCCGGGGACAGGGGGCGCAAGAGACCCAGTACTTC
NA	TRBJ2-7	TRBV19	NA	CASGQIRGEQYF	TGTGCCAGTGGCCAAATCAGGGGCGAGCAGTACTTC
NA	TRBJ1-2	TRBV2	NA	CASSAQGHQGHYGYTF	TGTGCCAGCAGCGCTCAGGGACACCAAGGGCACTATGGCTACACCTTC
NA	TRBJ2-3	TRBV5-1	NA	CASSLAGSGSTDTQYF	TGCGCCAGCAGCTTGGCCGGGAGCGGGAGCACAGATACGCAGTATTTT
NA	TRBJ1-5	TRBV7-9	TRBD1	CASSPLGQGGNQPQHF	TGTGCCAGCAGCCCACTGGGACAGGGCGGCAATCAGCCCCAGCATTTT
NA	TRBJ2-2	TRBV6-1	NA	CASDPASDHTGELFF	TGTGCCAGCGACCCAGCTAGCGATCACACCGGGGAGCTGTTTTTT
NA	TRBJ1-2	TRBV5-1	TRBD1	CASSPNRGPGYTF	TGCGCCAGCAGCCCTAACAGGGGGCCGGGCTACACCTTC
NA	TRBJ1-5	TRBV4-1	NA	CASSQDRRAEQPQHF	TGCGCCAGCAGCCAAGATCGGAGGGCGGAACAGCCCCAGCATTTT
NA	TRBJ1-2	TRBV29-1	TRBD1	CSVKEGARYGYTF	TGCAGCGTTAAAGAGGGGGCGAGGTATGGCTACACCTTC
NA	TRBJ1-1	TRBV5-1	NA	CASSLRQNTEAFF	TGCGCCAGCAGCTTACGACAGAACACTGAAGCTTTCTTT
NA	TRBJ2-7	TRBV4-1	NA	CASSQPGYEQYF	TGCGCCAGCAGCCAACCCGGCTACGAGCAGTACTTC
NA	TRBJ2-2	TRBV12-5	TRBD2	CASGTGRGRTGELFF	TGTGCTAGTGGCACGGGGAGGGGTCGCACCGGGGAGCTGTTTTTT
NA	TRBJ1-4	TRBV4-2	NA	CASSQGPGGGEKLFF	TGTGCCAGCAGCCAAGGTCCGGGCGGAGGGGAAAAACTGTTTTTT
NA	TRBJ2-3	TRBV30	TRBD2	CAWASGGTDTQYF	TGTGCCTGGGCTAGCGGGGGGACAGATACGCAGTATTTT
NA	TRBJ1-2	TRBV2	NA	CASSEALTENYGYTF	TGTGCCAGCAGTGAAGCGCTTACAGAGAACTATGGCTACACCTTC